The clone carrying this T cell receptor (beta chain) has more than one count but fewer than ten. Its antigen is undetermined. The data were taken from a study of early T cells in non-severe SARS-CoV-2 infection. Overall study: Sequencing of bulk RNA from unsorted whole blood was done, without chain pairing.

Trimming stripped 4 bases from V and 3 bases from J, with 9 bases between. This CDR3 contains 12 residues. The germline V gene encodes CDR1 DFQATT and CDR2 SNEGSKA (reference sequence). Findings and limits, study-wide: Anti-spike CD8 specificities were favored by VDJdb matching, whose results missed private and CD4 specificities.

As part of library construction, unique molecular identifiers were attached to individual cDNA molecules. Each CDR3 protein gets one entry after TCRdb re-called the 5' RACE reads with MiXCR. In the table there are fewer than 65,000 distinct CDR3 sequences, around 6.5% of which are singletons. This specimen consisted of whole blood, obtained at baseline. J is TRBJ1-1 and V is TRBV20-1; tentatively, D is TRBD1 (6 bases). The sequence was obtained from an adult who was a healthcare worker with PCR-confirmed SARS-CoV-2 infection or an uninfected control (not recorded which). The CDR3 DNA reads TGCAGTGCTAAACCAGGGGACACTGAAGCTTTCTTT. This translates into CSAKPGDTEAFF.